What follows is one T cell receptor (beta chain) and its context. Data came from immunoSEQ multiplex PCR; TCRdb stores just in-frame clones and leaves some out. The data show 210,000 or so clones, around 81% seen once. This specimen comes from a study of blood T cell repertoires in COVID-19. Germline V gene sequence: CDR1 MDHEN, CDR2 SYDVKM. V lost 5 bases to trimming and J lost 8 bases; unmatched junction nucleotides: 10. The length of the CDR3 is 14 residues. The clonotype originates from a woman aged 45-59 years with acute COVID-19. The rearrangement links TRBV28 to TRBJ1-2; 8 nucleotides line up with TRBD1. Input material: PBMCs or T cells enriched from blood (not recorded which). The chain's CDR3 is CASSLRQGQGGYTF. The DNA for the CDR3 is TGTGCCAGCAGTCTCCGACAGGGGCAAGGAGGCTACACCTTC.